This entry is about one T cell receptor (beta chain). The antigen it binds to is not known. Per-base qualities were not stored, and no clone one base away is much larger. This specimen belongs to a study of CD8 T cells in ankylosing spondylitis (dated by TCRdb to about 2017). Regarding the research as a whole: To find TCR variants linked to disease, the study profiled T cell receptor beta repertoires in ankylosing spondylitis patients and healthy donors. Peripheral blood was sampled, and synovial fluid was also collected from ankylosing spondylitis patients. The full study cohort comprised roughly 24 ankylosing spondylitis patients and about a hundred healthy donors. Results and caveats for the whole study, not just this receptor: The disease-linked clones were reported as significantly enriched in matched synovial fluid samples from ankylosing spondylitis patients. Some motif variants had previously been reported in the synovial fluid and blood of reactive arthritis patients, which suggests shared mechanisms of disease initiation. In peripheral blood, the disease-linked clones were found at relatively low frequencies and had a CD8+ phenotype. Blood from ankylosing spondylitis patients appeared to be characterized by a TCR beta motif composed of 7 to 9 highly homologous amino acid variants.

Instrument used: Illumina HiSeq 2500. TCR beta libraries were prepared by quantitative 5'-RACE with molecular barcodes. The original methods were these. A new computational method based on a probabilistic model of VDJ rearrangement was used to identify disease-linked TCR variants. TCRdb reworked the public reads: Q25 trimming with fastp, MiXCR clone assembly, productive beta chains retained. Duplicate CDR3 protein sequences are folded into a single record with the most common DNA and genes. V and J calls and clone size were set by TCRdb, not the authors. Present in this sample are 150,000 to 200,000 distinct CDR3 sequences, around a tenth of which were seen just once. The top ten constitute roughly 28% of the sample. Sequences were obtained from blood, either unsorted or a sorted T cell fraction (not recorded which). This clonotype was obtained from a male donor with ankylosing spondylitis or in good health (not recorded which).

The CDR3 region has the sequence CASSQSRRGRGYGYTF. The DNA reads TGCGCCAGCAGCCAATCCCGCAGGGGGCGCGGCTATGGCTACACCTTC. The rearrangement combines TRBV4-1 with TRBJ1-2, and 8 junctional nucleotides match TRBD1. The CDR3 covers 16 residues, taking in both the cysteine and the phenylalanine. The entry retains the CDR3 DNA only, 48 bases that are in frame from base 1. Per the germline V gene, MGHRA is the CDR1 and YSYEKL is the CDR2. For this chain, trimming is 2 bases at the V end and 4 bases at the J end, and the number of junction bases without a gene match is 9.